Presented here are 13 T cell receptor beta chains from one specimen sequenced in a study of T cells in Graves' hyperthyroidism and ophthalmopathy. The CDR3 regions of TCR beta were amplified from RNA transcripts. Carried out on the TCR CDR3, a first-round RT-PCR used the HTBI primer set. TCRdb re-called the multiplex PCR reads through MiXCR, storing one row per CDR3 protein. The data hold about 330,000 distinct CDR3 sequences, with roughly an eighth observed a single time. Sequencing was done on a sample of blood. The receptors here all came from a woman in her thirties or forties with Graves' ophthalmopathy.

This clonotype has only a few counts. The V call is TRBV5-1, the J call TRBJ2-6; D is uncertain. The length of the CDR3 is 14 residues. Germline CDR1 SGHRS, CDR2 YFSETQ. V lost 4 bases and J 1 base, leaving 6 bases between the germline ends. The CDR3 coding sequence is TGCGCCAGCAGCCGGGTATCTGGGGCCAACGTCCTGACTTTC. Amino acids: CASSRVSGANVLTF.

The chain recombines TRBV27 with TRBJ2-2; TRBD2 matches at 7 bases. Germline CDR1 reads MNHEY; CDR2 reads SMNVEV (reference sequence). This CDR3 is built from 16 residues. Trimming at V came to 4 bases and at J to 6 bases, leaving 11 bases not matched to a gene. The CDR3 sequence: CASSSRTSSVPGELFF. CDR3 nucleotide sequence: TGTGCCAGCAGTTCCCGGACTAGTTCGGTCCCCGGGGAGCTGTTTTTT.

The genes are TRBV24-1 and TRBJ2-5, with 9 bases identical to TRBD1. Losses at the gene ends were 1 base for V and 5 bases for J; bases not matched to a gene: 7. The germline gives CDR1 KGHDR, CDR2 SFDVKD. The CDR3 has 16 amino acids. This chain's CDR3 is CATSDFDRGYGETQYF. The CDR3 coding sequence is TGTGCCACCAGTGATTTCGACAGGGGGTATGGGGAGACCCAGTACTTC.

This clonotype was seen repeatedly, ten times or more. The J gene is TRBJ2-7, the V gene TRBV7-8, with TRBD2 matching over 11 bases. J gave up 3 bases and V 3 bases, and 1 base lay outside the gene matches. The CDR3 consists of 14 residues. Germline V gene sequence: CDR1 SGHVS, CDR2 FQNEAQ. The CDR3 coding sequence is TGTGCCAGCAGCTTTACTAGCGGGAGCTACGAGCAGTACTTC. Amino acid sequence: CASSFTSGSYEQYF.

The chain links TRBV19 to TRBJ1-2, with a weak D call TRBD1 (6 bases). Germline V CDR1 and CDR2: LNHDA, SQIVND (reference sequence). The CDR3 is 15 amino acids. Trimming cost V 0 bases and J 0 bases, with 8 bases left between them. The CDR3 region has the DNA TGTGCCAGTAGTATAGATACAGGGACTAACTATGGCTACACCTTC. It codes for CASSIDTGTNYGYTF.

The V call is TRBV12-3 or TRBV12-4, the J call TRBJ2-7; 7 nucleotides line up with TRBD2. The ends lost 3 bases at V and 7 bases at J; junction bases unmatched: 6. This CDR3 has 13 residues. The CDR3 DNA sequence: TGTGCCAGCAGTTTGTATGGGAGGGGTGAGCAGTACTTC. Translation gives CASSLYGRGEQYF.

This clonotype appeared a few times. This could be a read error, since a much larger clone is one nucleotide away. The V gene is TRBV24-1, the J gene TRBJ2-5; TRBD1 matches at 7 bases. This CDR3 comprises 12 residues. Germline V gives CDR1 KGHDR, CDR2 SFDVKD. This CDR3 reads CATSEAGTAQHF. CDR3 in DNA: TGTGCCACCAGTGAAGCCGGGACAGCCCAGCACTTC.

At least ten counts were recorded for this clonotype. This chain links TRBV7-2 with TRBJ1-1, with 7 positions matching TRBD1. V shed 7 bases and J 4 bases; nucleotides not matched to a gene: 6. The CDR3 is 13 amino acids. Germline V gene sequence: CDR1 SGHTA, CDR2 FQGNSA. The CDR3 loop is CASIPRQGTEAFF. The CDR3, as DNA: TGTGCCAGCATCCCCCGACAGGGCACTGAAGCTTTCTTT.

In this sample, this clonotype turned up many times. V usage is TRBV20-1 and J usage is TRBJ1-2; D is uncertain. CDR3 length: 14 amino acids. With 0 bases removed from V and 6 bases from J, the gap between germline ends came to 14 bases. CDR1 is DFQATT and CDR2 is SNEGSKA in the germline V gene (reference sequence). In nucleotides, the CDR3 is TGCAGTGCTAGAGATTACCAGGATCTAGATGGCTACACCTTC. This gives the protein CSARDYQDLDGYTF.

The V call is TRBV20-1, the J call TRBJ2-6; D perhaps matches TRBD1 (5 bases). Trimming cost V 2 bases and J 0 bases, with 17 bases left between them. Germline CDR1 DFQATT, CDR2 SNEGSKA (reference sequence). The CDR3 spans 18 residues. CDR3 sequence reads: CSARPTGQLSSGANVLTF. For the CDR3, the DNA is TGCAGTGCTAGACCAACCGGACAACTCTCCTCTGGGGCCAACGTCCTGACTTTC.

The chain is built from TRBV5-6 and TRBJ2-5, with a tentative D call TRBD1 (5 bases). Looked up from germline, CDR1 is SGHDT and CDR2 is YYEEEE. Between the trimmed V and J ends, which lost 5 bases and 7 bases, there was a span of 21 bases. CDR3 length equals 15 residues. This CDR3 is CASRLLKSTVPTQYF. The DNA of the CDR3 is TGTGCCAGCAGACTATTAAAATCGACAGTGCCGACCCAGTACTTC. Drawing the rest from reference TRBV5-6 and TRBJ2-5, the complete variable domain is DAGVTQSPTHLIKTRGQQVTLRCSPKSGHDTVSWYQQALGQGPQFIFQYYEEEERQRGNFPDRFSGHQFPNYSSELNVNALLLGDSALYLCASRLLKSTVPTQYFGPGTRLLVL.

There are a few counts of this clonotype. The chain is built from TRBV27 and TRBJ2-7; 9 bases agree with TRBD1. V was clipped by 7 bases and J by 4 bases; unmatched bases: 11. The CDR3 is 15 residues long. The V gene's germline CDR1 is MNHEY and CDR2 SMNVEV (reference sequence). CDR3 sequence reads: CASMSPGTGNYEQYF. CDR3 nucleotides: TGTGCCAGCATGTCCCCCGGGACAGGGAATTACGAGCAGTACTTC.

This clonotype was seen ten or more times. The gene calls are TRBV10-2 and TRBJ1-2, with D perhaps TRBD1 (6 bases). This CDR3 contains 12 residues. The V gene lost 4 bases and the J gene lost 5 bases, with 8 bases spanning the gap. The germline CDR1 and CDR2 sequences are WSHSY and SAAADI. CDR3 in amino acids: CASSGRGYGYTF. The CDR3 nucleotides read TGCGCCAGCAGTGGCAGGGGATATGGCTACACCTTC.